The T cell receptor (beta chain) described here comes from a study of low-dose radiotherapy and immunotherapy resistance in tumors. Study information: The study gave Cohort 2 1 Gy per fraction every two weeks, totaling 13 Gy over 26 weeks. Oral administration of aspirin 300 mg daily occurred for four cycles, commencing at cycle 1 day 1.

The CDR3 totals 13 residues. Trimming shortened V by 0 bases and J by 2 bases, and 2 bases separated the two germline ends. Looked up from germline, CDR1 is SGHRS and CDR2 is YFSETQ. Time point meaning: before trial treatment. Donors were administered nivolumab, ipilimumab, aspirin and low-dose cyclophosphamide, together with low-dose radiotherapy. This clonotype was detected many times. Priming of first-strand cDNA relied on TRAV- and TRBV-specific primers (covering alpha and beta chains). TCR amplification ran roughly 21 PCR cycles using constant-region and V-primer adapter primers. In vitro transcription served to amplify the isolated mRNA. In TCRdb, the reads were re-called with MiXCR into one record per CDR3 protein. The sample holds under 90,000 distinct CDR3 sequences, about a third seen once.

The specimen comprised PBMCs, sampled before treatment. This sequence joins TRBV5-1 and TRBJ2-2; D uncertain. This TCR came from a female donor with ovarian cancer. This CDR3 is CASSLDNTGELFF. Written as DNA, the CDR3 is TGCGCCAGCAGCTTGGACAACACCGGGGAGCTGTTTTTT. Using reference TRBV5-1 and TRBJ2-2 for the parts outside the CDR3, the full variable domain is KAGVTQTPRYLIKTRGQQVTLSCSPISGHRSVSWYQQTPGQGLQFLFEYFSETQRNKGNFPGRFSGRQFSNSRSEMNVSTLELGDSALYLCASSLDNTGELFFGEGSRLTVL.